This is a list of T cell receptor beta chains from one sample in a study of blood T cell repertoires in COVID-19. Profiled with immunoSEQ multiplex PCR; TCRdb holds only in-frame clones, not every one. The sample lists approximately 210,000 clones, roughly 90% occurring once. Sample: peripheral blood. These receptors were obtained from a woman aged 40-49 years who had recovered from COVID-19. CDR3s include the opening cysteine and the closing phenylalanine or tryptophan. The D gene is left open where the match is weak. Clone size is not always given. Where it is, it says once, few, many or a class for expanded clones.

J gene | V gene | clone size | D gene | CDR3 protein | CDR3 DNA
TRBJ1-4 | TRBV4-2 | NA | TRBD1 | CASSQDRPPGGAAEKLFF | TGTGCCAGCAGCCAAGATCGCCCCCCAGGGGGCGCGGCTGAAAAACTGTTTTTT
TRBJ2-7 | TRBV7-2 | NA | TRBD2 | CASSLGVSGPPLSYEQYF | TGTGCCAGCAGCTTAGGAGTTAGCGGGCCTCCGTTATCCTACGAGCAGTACTTC
TRBJ2-7 | TRBV7-9 | NA | NA | CASSLAGPSLADPYEQYF | TGTGCCAGCAGCTTAGCGGGCCCCTCATTGGCAGACCCTTACGAGCAGTACTTC
TRBJ2-5 | TRBV18 | NA | TRBD1 | CASSLRQGVFGETQYF | TGTGCCAGCTCACTAAGACAGGGGGTTTTCGGTGAGACCCAGTACTTC
TRBJ2-7 | TRBV19 | NA | TRBD2 | CASSIGLANTYEQYF | TGTGCCAGTAGTATTGGACTAGCGAACACATACGAGCAGTACTTC
TRBJ2-5 | TRBV6-6 | NA | NA | CASSYSGVGETQYF | TGTGCCAGCAGTTACTCGGGAGTTGGAGAGACCCAGTACTTC
TRBJ2-7 | TRBV5-6 | NA | NA | CASSLYMDSPYEQYF | TGTGCCAGCAGCTTGTATATGGACTCTCCCTACGAGCAGTACTTC
TRBJ2-1 | TRBV28 | NA | TRBD2 | CASKKIGGRASYNEQFF | TGTGCCAGCAAGAAAATTGGCGGGAGAGCGTCCTACAATGAGCAGTTCTTC
TRBJ2-7 | TRBV5-1 | NA | NA | CASRPKIDSYEQYF | TGCGCCAGCAGACCGAAAATAGACTCCTACGAGCAGTACTTC
TRBJ2-3 | TRBV3-1/TRBV3-2 | NA | TRBD2 | CASSYGLAGDPDTQYF | TGTGCCAGCAGCTATGGACTAGCGGGAGACCCAGATACGCAGTATTTT
TRBJ2-7 | TRBV28 | NA | TRBD2 | CASSLYIGLAGGLSYEQYF | TGTGCCAGCAGCCTTTACATAGGACTAGCGGGAGGGTTATCCTACGAGCAGTACTTC
TRBJ1-2 | TRBV14 | NA | NA | CASTRWLGYGYTF | TGTGCCAGCACCCGGTGGCTAGGCTATGGCTACACCTTC
TRBJ2-7 | TRBV4-2 | many | NA | CASSQDRYEQYF | TGTGCCAGCAGCCAAGATCGTTACGAGCAGTACTTC
TRBJ2-2 | TRBV5-4 | NA | TRBD1 | CASSSAGGLTGELFF | TGTGCCAGCAGCTCGGCAGGGGGCTTGACCGGGGAGCTGTTTTTT
TRBJ2-7 | TRBV6-5 | NA | TRBD2 | CASKELAGGNYEQYF | TGTGCCAGCAAAGAACTAGCGGGAGGCAATTACGAGCAGTACTTC
TRBJ2-7 | TRBV28 | NA | NA | CASSLGGWASSEQYF | TGTGCCAGCAGTTTAGGAGGGTGGGCTAGTAGCGAGCAGTACTTC
TRBJ2-6 | TRBV10-3 | NA | NA | CAISDDTISGANVLTF | TGTGCCATCAGTGATGACACGATCTCTGGGGCCAACGTCCTGACTTTC
TRBJ1-5 | TRBV9 | once | TRBD1 | CASSVADRGQPQHF | TGTGCCAGCAGCGTAGCCGACAGGGGTCAGCCCCAGCATTTT
TRBJ2-1 | TRBV18 | NA | NA | CASSPSRDSLSEQFF | TGTGCCAGCTCACCTTCCCGGGACTCGTTGAGTGAGCAGTTCTTC
TRBJ1-3 | TRBV5-1 | NA | NA | CASSFTQGNSGNTIYF | TGCGCCAGCAGCTTTACCCAGGGGAACTCTGGAAACACCATATATTTT
TRBJ1-4 | TRBV5-6 | NA | NA | CASSKRGGNEKLFF | TGTGCCAGCAGTAAGCGGGGGGGTAATGAAAAACTGTTTTTT
TRBJ2-5 | TRBV5-1 | NA | TRBD2 | CASSFSGLQETQYF | TGCGCCAGCAGCTTTTCGGGACTACAAGAGACCCAGTACTTC
TRBJ2-1 | TRBV5-1 | NA | TRBD2 | CASSLGPAGVANEQFF | TGCGCCAGCAGCTTGGGGCCAGCGGGGGTAGCCAATGAGCAGTTCTTC